The present T cell receptor beta chain was sequenced within a study of beta chain features in type 1 diabetes. Findings and caveats of the study: Among patients with Type 1 diabetes, TCRB CDR3s were moderately but significantly shorter in every one of the four CD4+ subsets.

The study reverse transcribed the entire isolated RNA, so it sequenced expressed TCRB transcripts. Method: immunoSEQ multiplex PCR; TCRdb's copy keeps in-frame clones and lacks some. The table lists roughly 260,000 clones, approximately 10% of them singletons. Concerning this clone: Its matching antigen is unknown.

Germline CDR1 is GTSNPN and CDR2 is SVGIG (reference sequence). V lost 0 bases to trimming and J lost 10 bases, with 15 bases between them. The CDR3 has 13 residues. The receptor comes from a man aged 25 to 40 with type 1 diabetes. The source material was naive CD4+ T cells from blood. The chain combines TRBV30 with TRBJ1-2; no clear D. DNA for the CDR3: TGTGCCTGGAGTGTACTAGGCGGTCCACACTACACCTTC. Protein product: CAWSVLGGPHYTF.